Shown below are 31 T cell receptor beta chains from a single sample sequenced in a study of blood T cell repertoires in COVID-19. Sequencing used immunoSEQ multiplex PCR; TCRdb keeps in-frame clones, though not all of them. The data hold 50,000 to 70,000 clones, with about 86% observed a single time. Sequencing input: peripheral blood. Source of these receptors: a man in his fifties or sixties with active COVID-19.

The chain recombines TRBV7-9 with TRBJ1-2; maybe TRBD1 (6 bases). The V and J ends lost 5 bases and 4 bases respectively, with 17 bases between them. The V gene's germline CDR1 is SEHNR and CDR2 FQNEAQ (reference sequence). The CDR3 totals 15 residues. The CDR3 here is CASSRGSRGVYGYTF. The CDR3 DNA reads as TGTGCCAGCAGCCGAGGGAGCAGGGGAGTCTATGGCTACACCTTC.

The V gene is TRBV10-3, the J gene TRBJ2-7, with TRBD2 matching 7 bases. The CDR3 contains 16 residues. V lost 0 bases, J lost 0 bases, and 5 bases stayed unmatched. The germline V gene has CDR1 ENHRY and CDR2 SYGVKD. The CDR3 protein is CAISESAGVGSYEQYV. The CDR3 DNA follows: TGTGCCATCAGTGAGTCGGCGGGAGTAGGCTCCTACGAGCAGTACGTC.

The chain uses TRBV18 and TRBJ2-1, with a possible D match to TRBD2 (5 bases). The CDR3 is 14 amino acids. Trimming cost V 5 bases and J 9 bases, with 17 bases left between them. The germline CDR1 and CDR2 sequences are KGHSH and LQKENI. This chain's CDR3 is CASSSRADYAEQFF. For the CDR3, the DNA is TGTGCCAGCTCATCCCGGGCCGACTATGCTGAGCAGTTCTTC.

Concerning this clone itself: In the same sample, other DNA sequences code for this CDR3. This chain connects TRBV24-1 to TRBJ1-3, with D possibly TRBD1 on 5 matching bases. Germline V gives CDR1 KGHDR, CDR2 SFDVKD. This CDR3 spans 13 amino acids. V lost 9 bases and J 1 base, leaving 9 bases between the germline ends. CDR3 in DNA: TGTGCCACCGGGGGGGATTCTGGAAACACCATATATTTT. Translated, it gives CATGGDSGNTIYF.

This clone was observed a few times. The rearrangement links TRBV19 to TRBJ1-5, with no clear D. The CDR3 covers 15 residues. Trimming took 5 bases from V and 1 from J, leaving 12 bases between them. Germline CDR1 is LNHDA and CDR2 is SQIVND (reference sequence). CDR3 region: CASSLGRRSNQPQHF. In DNA form, the CDR3 reads TGTGCCAGTAGTCTGGGCAGAAGGAGCAATCAGCCCCAGCATTTT.

The chain carries TRBV24-1 and TRBJ2-5; 8 positions match TRBD1. The V and J ends lost 4 bases and 5 bases, in that order; junction bases with no gene match: 5. The CDR3 loop spans 14 amino acids. Germline assignment: CDR1 KGHDR and CDR2 SFDVKD. CDR3 sequence: CATSEDRVRETQYF. The DNA for the CDR3 is TGTGCCACCAGTGAGGACAGGGTTCGGGAGACCCAGTACTTC.

The chain has TRBV11-3 and TRBJ1-1, with a tentative D call TRBD1 (6 bases). Between the trimmed V and J ends, which lost 4 bases and 1 base, there was a span of 16 bases. Germline V gives CDR1 SGHNT, CDR2 YENEEA. This CDR3 has 16 amino acids. In DNA, the CDR3 is TGTGCCAGCAGCTCGGGGGGCGTAGGTACGAACACTGAAGCTTTCTTT. This sequence encodes CASSSGGVGTNTEAFF.

The chain uses TRBV12-3 or TRBV12-4 and TRBJ2-3; D unresolved. This CDR3 comprises 13 residues. V was clipped by 5 bases and J by 5 bases, with 11 bases between them. The CDR3 here is CASSIEAEDTQYF. For the CDR3, the DNA is TGTGCCAGCAGTATCGAGGCAGAAGATACGCAGTATTTT.

The CDR3 region has the DNA TGTGCCAGCAGCTTAGATCCGGCGGGAGGGGTTTACAATGAGCAGTTCTTC. Its protein product is CASSLDPAGGVYNEQFF. This chain links TRBV11-2 with TRBJ2-1, with 9 bases aligning to TRBD2. The CDR3 contains 17 residues. Germline values: CDR1 SGHAT, CDR2 FQNNGV. Trimming at V came to 0 bases and at J to 4 bases, leaving 7 bases not matched to a gene.

This rearrangement joins TRBV27 to TRBJ1-5; maybe TRBD1 (5 bases). The CDR3 contains 14 residues. Germline CDR1 is MNHEY and CDR2 is SMNVEV (reference sequence). The V end was cut by 3 bases, the J end by 3 bases, with 9 bases between. CDR3 nucleotides: TGTGCCAGCAGTTTCCAGGGCTACAATCAGCCCCAGCATTTT. Translated: CASSFQGYNQPQHF.

This clone showed up just once. The V call is TRBV19, the J call TRBJ1-1, with 7 bases fitting TRBD1. The germline CDR1 and CDR2 sequences are LNHDA and SQIVND (reference sequence). J was trimmed by 6 bases and V by 9 bases; bases with no gene match: 10. The length of the CDR3 is 13 residues. The CDR3 DNA follows: TGTGCCAGCGTGAACAGGGGAGGAGCTGAAGCTTTCTTT. Protein: CASVNRGGAEAFF.

The gene calls are TRBV5-1 and TRBJ2-7; maybe TRBD1 (5 bases). V was clipped by 4 bases and J by 7 bases, with 21 bases between them. CDR1 SGHRS and CDR2 YFSETQ come from the germline V gene. This CDR3 spans 15 amino acids. The CDR3 sequence: CASSRDRWLSGEQYV. The DNA of the CDR3 is TGCGCCAGCAGCCGAGACCGATGGCTATCAGGGGAGCAGTACGTC.

This clone occurred once. The gene calls are TRBV11-2 and TRBJ2-1; D gene unclear. Germline V gives CDR1 SGHAT, CDR2 FQNNGV. The CDR3 extends over 12 amino acids. V gave up 5 bases and J gave up 8 bases, with 10 bases separating them. The CDR3 nucleotides are TGTGCCAGCAGCCCAAACATGGATGAGCAGTTCTTC. Amino acids: CASSPNMDEQFF.

This sequence joins TRBV12-3 or TRBV12-4 and TRBJ2-7; maybe TRBD2 (6 bases). The CDR3 is 11 residues long. V was trimmed by 5 bases and J by 7 bases, leaving 9 bases between them. Here the CDR3 reads CASSKGREQYF. CDR3 DNA: TGTGCCAGCAGTAAGGGGAGGGAGCAGTACTTC.

The chain joins TRBV5-6 to TRBJ2-5; 7 nucleotides match TRBD2. CDR3 length equals 15 residues. Per germline, CDR1 SGHDT and CDR2 YYEEEE. V trimming: 2 bases; J trimming: 4 bases; junction bases outside the gene matches: 8. The CDR3 DNA follows: TGTGCCAGCAGCTTATTCTGGGGAGGGCGAGAGACCCAGTACTTC. It translates to CASSLFWGGRETQYF.

V gene TRBV10-3 combines with J gene TRBJ1-1; D may be TRBD1 (6 bases). The CDR3 spans 12 residues. Per the germline V gene, CDR1 is ENHRY and CDR2 is SYGVKD. Trimming removed 0 bases at V and 11 bases at J, with 10 bases between. CDR3 coding DNA: TGTGCCATCAGTGAGTCTGGGACAAAGGCTTTCTTT. Protein: CAISESGTKAFF.

This chain joins TRBV19 and TRBJ2-7; 15 bases agree with TRBD2. Germline CDR1 is LNHDA and CDR2 is SQIVND (reference sequence). The CDR3 runs to 15 residues. V lost 6 bases to trimming and J lost 4 bases; unmatched junction nucleotides: 4. CDR3 DNA: TGTGCCAGTAGCCCCGGGACTAGCGGGAGGTACGAGCAGTACGTC. Translated, it gives CASSPGTSGRYEQYV.

This chain connects TRBV6-2 or TRBV6-3 to TRBJ2-6, with D maybe TRBD1 (5 bases). The CDR3 is 16 residues long. Trimming pared 0 bases from V and 0 bases from J, leaving 6 bases between. Looked up from germline, CDR1 is MNHEY and CDR2 is SVGEGT. CDR3 loop: CASSYSTVSGANVLTF. CDR3 nucleotide sequence: TGTGCCAGCAGTTACTCGACAGTCTCTGGGGCCAACGTCCTGACTTTC.

This CDR3 is CASAGTTKGRADTQYF. DNA of the CDR3: TGTGCCAGCGCCGGGACTACCAAGGGTCGGGCAGATACGCAGTATTTT. The V and J genes are TRBV3-1 (or the pseudogene TRBV3-2) and TRBJ2-3; 7 positions match TRBD2. With 8 bases clipped from V and 4 bases from J, the junction kept 15 bases outside the gene matches. The CDR3 is 16 residues long. Germline-derived CDR1 and CDR2 are LGHDT and YNNKEL (reference sequence).

Only a few counts were recorded for this clone. The chain uses TRBV7-2 and TRBJ1-3; D uncertain. Germline V gene data show CDR1 as SGHTA and CDR2 as FQGNSA. V lost 8 bases and J lost 4, with 12 bases in between. CDR3 length: 13 residues. CDR3 amino acids: CASRGESGNTIYF. The CDR3 coding sequence is TGTGCCAGCCGAGGAGAGTCAGGAAACACCATATATTTT.

This chain uses TRBV11-3 with TRBJ1-1, with TRBD1 identical over 7 bases. This CDR3 contains 12 residues. Trimming at V came to 4 bases and at J to 7 bases, leaving 3 bases not matched to a gene. Per the germline V gene, CDR1 is SGHNT and CDR2 is YENEEA. The CDR3 DNA is TGTGCCAGCAGCTGGGACAGCATTGAAGCTTTCTTT. As protein: CASSWDSIEAFF. Full variable domain (rest looked up from reference TRBV11-3 and TRBJ1-1): EAGVVQSPRYKIIEKKQPVAFWCNPISGHNTLYWYLQNLGQGPELLIRYENEEAVDDSQLPKDRFSAERLKGVDSTLKIQPAELGDSAVYLCASSWDSIEAFFGQGTRLTVV.

J is TRBJ2-4 and V is TRBV5-1; D is unresolved. The CDR3 is 14 residues long. The germline gives CDR1 SGHRS, CDR2 YFSETQ. V shed 1 base and J shed 1 base, with 6 bases lying between them. Here the CDR3 reads CASSLTGAKNIQYF. DNA for the CDR3: TGCGCCAGCAGCTTGACCGGGGCCAAAAACATTCAGTACTTC.

The gene calls are TRBV6-6 and TRBJ1-6; D uncertain. Germline CDR1 reads MNHNY; CDR2 reads SVGAGI (reference sequence). Trimming took off 2 bases at V and 5 bases at J, with 7 bases between the two ends. This CDR3 region has 14 residues. CDR3 protein: CASSYVGDNSPLHF. The CDR3 nucleotides read TGTGCCAGCAGTTACGTCGGGGATAATTCACCCCTCCACTTT.

This chain joins TRBV11-1 and TRBJ2-5; D is perhaps TRBD2 (6 bases). Germline V gene lookup returns CDR1 SGHAT and CDR2 FQDESV (reference sequence). Trimming pared 5 bases from V and 5 bases from J, leaving 15 bases between. There are 14 residues in the CDR3. The CDR3 reads CASSAGGWRETQYF. The CDR3 nucleotides are TGTGCCAGCAGCGCCGGGGGTTGGAGGGAGACCCAGTACTTC.

The chain uses TRBV3-1 (or the pseudogene TRBV3-2) and TRBJ1-1; D possibly corresponds to TRBD1 (6 bases). Trimming took 1 base from V and 0 from J, leaving 12 bases between them. The CDR3 length is 16 residues. Germline CDR1 is LGHDT and CDR2 is YNNKEL (reference sequence). The CDR3 region is CASSQASGGLNTEAFF. The CDR3 bases are TGTGCCAGCAGCCAAGCAAGCGGGGGGCTGAACACTGAAGCTTTCTTT.

V is TRBV5-1 and J is TRBJ1-1; perhaps TRBD1 as D (6 bases). Germline values: CDR1 SGHRS, CDR2 YFSETQ. Trimming pared 4 bases from V and 4 bases from J, leaving 14 bases between. The CDR3 loop spans 14 amino acids. The CDR3 here is CASSRTGRGTEAFF. The CDR3 DNA follows: TGCGCCAGCAGCAGAACAGGGAGGGGCACTGAAGCTTTCTTT. The full variable domain, its missing parts supplied by reference TRBV5-1 and TRBJ1-1, is KAGVTQTPRYLIKTRGQQVTLSCSPISGHRSVSWYQQTPGQGLQFLFEYFSETQRNKGNFPGRFSGRQFSNSRSEMNVSTLELGDSALYLCASSRTGRGTEAFFGQGTRLTVV.

The V gene is TRBV6-6, the J gene TRBJ1-5; D perhaps matches TRBD1 (5 bases). The CDR3 spans 12 residues. The germline CDR1 and CDR2 sequences are MNHNY and SVGAGI (reference sequence). The CDR3 sequence is CARGGGSQPQHF. In DNA form, the CDR3 reads TGTGCTCGTGGGGGGGGAAGTCAGCCCCAGCATTTT.

The gene calls are TRBV18 and TRBJ2-6, with 7 positions matching TRBD2. The CDR3 totals 18 residues. J gave up 0 bases and V 3 bases, and 8 bases lay outside the gene matches. Germline lookup yields CDR1 KGHSH and CDR2 LQKENI. CDR3 amino acids: CASSPGIAGSSGANVLTF. The CDR3 DNA reads as TGTGCCAGCTCACCTGGGATAGCGGGCTCCTCTGGGGCCAACGTCCTGACTTTC.

This clone was recorded a few times. CDR3 region: CASSPLFRETQYF. The CDR3 DNA reads TGTGCCAGCTCACCCCTGTTCAGAGAGACCCAGTACTTC. The chain joins TRBV18 to TRBJ2-5; the D is unclear. The CDR3 totals 13 residues. Per germline, CDR1 KGHSH and CDR2 LQKENI. Between the trimmed V and J ends, which lost 3 bases and 4 bases, there was a span of 9 bases.

A single count supports this clone. V gene TRBV19 combines with J gene TRBJ1-1, with D maybe TRBD1 (5 bases). Germline CDR1 reads LNHDA; CDR2 reads SQIVND (reference sequence). The CDR3 is 13 residues long. Trimming removed 3 bases from V and 3 bases from J, with 8 bases in between. CDR3 sequence reads: CASSIFRDTEAFF. CDR3 sequence (DNA): TGTGCCAGTAGTATTTTCAGGGACACTGAAGCTTTCTTT.

A remark on this clone: At one of its ends the junction is not consistent with the germline gene, which may arise from a read error. The gene calls are TRBV6-5 and TRBJ2-1; D unresolved. The CDR3 runs to 12 residues. Germline loops: CDR1 MNHEY, CDR2 SVGAGI. The CDR3 nucleotides read TGTGCCAGCAGTATCCAAACCCGTGCCGCGCTCTTC. This sequence encodes CASSIQTRAALF.